This T cell receptor beta chain was captured by sequencing in a study of graft-versus-host responses after intestinal transplantation. Repertoires were generated with immunoSEQ multiplex PCR, while TCRdb's copy carries only in-frame clones and drops some. The table shows 50,000 to 55,000 clones, with more than 70% occurring only once. This clone appeared a single time. What it binds is not known. The receptor was isolated from a human donor who was the organ donor for an intestinal transplant. The sample consisted of unstimulated CD4+ T cells sorted from spleen or lymph node cells, taken before transplant.

This chain's CDR3 is CAWSVLSGNTIYF. CDR3 nucleotides: TGTGCCTGGAGTGTACTATCTGGAAACACCATATATTTT. The rearrangement joins TRBV30 to TRBJ1-3; no clear D gene. Trimming removed 0 bases at V and 1 base at J, with 4 bases between. Germline values: CDR1 GTSNPN, CDR2 SVGIG (reference sequence). This CDR3 has 13 residues.